Each of the 22 T cell receptor beta chains below was sequenced from the same sample in a study of cytomegalovirus exposure and HLA in healthy donors. The PCR was carried out with 60 Vbeta primers and 13 Jbeta primers. Only in-frame clones appear in the TCRdb table, and some are missing; sequencing was by immunoSEQ multiplex PCR. The sample gives about 120,000 clones, about 83% of which show up once; under 3.5% is in the top ten. Sequencing input: PBMCs. These receptors were obtained from a female donor in good health and CMV-seronegative.

This rearrangement joins TRBV9 to TRBJ2-4, with D unclear. Trimming shortened V by 3 bases and J by 1 base, and 14 bases separated the two germline ends. Germline V gene data show CDR1 as SGDLS and CDR2 as YYNGEE. CDR3 size: 16 residues. The chain's CDR3 is CASSASDRAAKNIQYF. The CDR3 DNA follows: TGTGCCAGCAGCGCTAGTGACCGCGCGGCCAAAAACATTCAGTACTTC.

This rearrangement joins TRBV19 to TRBJ1-1, with 8 bases matching TRBD1. This CDR3 has 13 amino acids. Germline V gives CDR1 LNHDA, CDR2 SQIVND (reference sequence). Losses at the gene ends were 4 bases for V and 6 bases for J; bases not matched to a gene: 4. Here the CDR3 DNA reads TGTGCCAGTAGTAGCAGGGGGCCGGCTGAAGCTTTCTTT. Translation gives CASSSRGPAEAFF.

The V call is TRBV7-2, the J call TRBJ1-4; TRBD1 matches at 10 bases. After removal of 5 bases from V and 5 bases from J, the junction contained 2 bases not matched to a gene. The germline CDR1 and CDR2 sequences are SGHTA and FQGNSA. CDR3 size: 14 residues. The DNA of the CDR3 is TGTGCCAGCAGCCGGGACAGGGGAAATGAAAAACTGTTTTTT. Its translation: CASSRDRGNEKLFF.

This clone was observed a single time. J is TRBJ2-5 and V is TRBV5-6; 7 bases are a match to TRBD2. With 0 bases clipped from V and 1 base from J, the junction kept 9 bases outside the gene matches. Germline CDR1 SGHDT, CDR2 YYEEEE. The CDR3 extends over 17 amino acids. This CDR3 is CASSLALASGAQETQYF. CDR3 DNA sequence: TGTGCCAGCAGCTTGGCCTTAGCAAGCGGGGCCCAAGAGACCCAGTACTTC.

This clone was detected only once. This rearrangement joins TRBV19 to TRBJ2-7; a weak D match, TRBD1 (5 bases). The CDR3 consists of 12 residues. The V end lost 4 bases, the J end lost 6 bases, and 10 bases lay between the germline ends. CDR1 and CDR2 from the germline V gene are LNHDA and SQIVND (reference sequence). In DNA form, the CDR3 reads TGTGCCAGTAGTACTACAGGTGGCGAGCAGTACTTC. It translates to CASSTTGGEQYF. Variable domain in full (rest from reference TRBV19 and TRBJ2-7): DGGITQSPKYLFRKEGQNVTLSCEQNLNHDAMYWYRQDPGQGLRLIYYSQIVNDFQKGDIAEGYSVSREKKESFPLTVTSAQKNPTAFYLCASSTTGGEQYFGPGTRLTVT.

This clone was counted a single time. The gene calls are TRBV5-4 and TRBJ2-3; maybe TRBD1 (6 bases). The CDR3 sequence is 14 residues long. The ends were cut back, 4 bases at V and 4 bases at J, with 13 bases in the middle. Germline values: CDR1 SGHNT, CDR2 YYREEE (reference sequence). The CDR3 coding sequence is TGTGCCAGCAGCCCCGGACAGTCCCCAGATACGCAGTATTTT. This codes for CASSPGQSPDTQYF.

The chain combines TRBV19 with TRBJ1-3, with TRBD1 matching over 7 bases. The CDR3 contains 17 residues. The V segment lost 4 bases and the J segment 0 bases; nucleotides outside the gene matches: 9. In germline, CDR1 is LNHDA, CDR2 SQIVND (reference sequence). CDR3 sequence reads: CASSTPTGAPSGNTIYF. CDR3 coding DNA: TGTGCCAGTAGTACCCCTACAGGGGCCCCCTCTGGAAACACCATATATTTT.

V and J are TRBV5-8 and TRBJ1-5, with 9 bases aligning to TRBD1. Trimming cost V 3 bases and J 6 bases; bases outside gene matches: 7. Germline V gene data show CDR1 as SGHTS and CDR2 as YDEGEE. This CDR3 has 15 amino acids. The chain's CDR3 is CASSSGQGRGQPQHF. The CDR3 bases are TGTGCCAGCAGCTCGGGACAGGGAAGAGGTCAGCCCCAGCATTTT.

The gene calls are TRBV7-9 and TRBJ1-5, with 10 bases aligning to TRBD1. V gave up 1 base and J gave up 7 bases; unmatched junction bases: 4. The CDR3 loop spans 15 amino acids. Germline CDR1 is SEHNR and CDR2 is FQNEAQ (reference sequence). CDR3 amino acids: CASSLGGTGVQPQHF. The CDR3 DNA reads TGTGCCAGCAGCTTAGGTGGGACAGGGGTCCAGCCCCAGCATTTT.

The chain joins TRBV10-3 to TRBJ2-1; TRBD2 might be the D (5 bases). CDR3 length: 18 amino acids. Germline CDR1 and CDR2: ENHRY and SYGVKD. V dropped 0 bases and J dropped 5 bases, with 20 bases sitting between them. The CDR3 DNA reads as TGTGCCATCAGTGAGTCGGGAGCCCCAAACGCCGATAACAATGAGCAGTTCTTC. Translation gives CAISESGAPNADNNEQFF.

The V call is TRBV7-9, the J call TRBJ2-7, with 14 bases aligning to TRBD2. V dropped 5 bases and J dropped 0; count of bases not matched to a gene: 9. CDR1 is SEHNR, CDR2 FQNEAQ, per germline (reference sequence). The CDR3 runs to 18 residues. CDR3 bases: TGTGCCAGCAGCGCCAGGACTAGCGGGGGGCCGAGCTCCTACGAGCAGTACTTC. Translated, it gives CASSARTSGGPSSYEQYF.

The J gene is TRBJ2-5, the V gene TRBV4-1; 9 bases are shared with TRBD1. Germline trimming cut 3 bases from V and 4 bases from J; bases unmatched to any gene: 6. Germline V gene sequence: CDR1 MGHRA, CDR2 YSYEKL. The CDR3 covers 15 residues. CDR3 sequence (DNA): TGCGCCAGCAGCCATCCCGGGACAGGGAGAGAGACCCAGTACTTC. Protein product: CASSHPGTGRETQYF.

This clone was counted only a few times. V and J are TRBV4-3 and TRBJ2-6, with D hard to call. The germline CDR1 and CDR2 sequences are LGHNA and YSLEER. Trimming shortened V by 0 bases and J by 4 bases, and 13 bases separated the two germline ends. The CDR3 totals 17 residues. For the CDR3, the DNA is TGCGCCAGCAGCCAAGAAGTCGGGTTGCCGGGGGCCAACGTCCTGACTTTC. Protein: CASSQEVGLPGANVLTF.

In regard to this clone: This sample includes further DNA sequences coding for the same CDR3. V gene TRBV19 combines with J gene TRBJ1-6; 7 bases fit TRBD1. There are 15 residues in the CDR3. Trimming at V came to 4 bases and at J to 4 bases, leaving 4 bases not matched to a gene. CDR1 LNHDA and CDR2 SQIVND come from the germline V gene (reference sequence). CDR3 sequence (DNA): TGTGCCAGTAGTACCGGGACAGAGTATAATTCACCCCTCCACTTT. It translates to CASSTGTEYNSPLHF. Using reference TRBV19 and TRBJ1-6 for the parts outside the CDR3, the full variable domain is DGGITQSPKYLFRKEGQNVTLSCEQNLNHDAMYWYRQDPGQGLRLIYYSQIVNDFQKGDIAEGYSVSREKKESFPLTVTSAQKNPTAFYLCASSTGTEYNSPLHFGNGTRLTVT.

The chain uses TRBV11-2 and TRBJ2-7; TRBD2 matches 8 bases. Germline V gives CDR1 SGHAT, CDR2 FQNNGV. The CDR3 is 15 residues long. V dropped 5 bases and J dropped 5; count of bases not matched to a gene: 11. For the CDR3, the DNA is TGTGCCAGCAGCAGGGAGGGACTAGAGAGAAACGAGCAGTACTTC. Translating it yields CASSREGLERNEQYF.

The rearrangement links TRBV5-3 to TRBJ1-5, with 8 nucleotides matching TRBD1. TRBV5-3 is identified as an open reading frame with a role that is uncertain. The CDR3 contains 18 residues. The ends lost 3 bases at V and 3 bases at J; junction bases unmatched: 14. CDR3 in DNA: TGTGCCAGAAGCTCTTCAAAAGGACAGGGTTTAACCAATCAGCCCCAGCATTTT. Protein sequence: CARSSSKGQGLTNQPQHF.

This clone showed up just once. This chain uses TRBV19 with TRBJ1-2; 8 nucleotides match TRBD1. V was pared by 9 bases and J by 4 bases, with 16 bases of the junction left unmatched. The CDR3 runs 16 residues. CDR1 and CDR2 (germline): LNHDA, SQIVND (reference sequence). CDR3 residues: CASLGDRSGGFYGYTF. The CDR3 DNA sequence: TGTGCCAGCTTGGGGGACAGGAGTGGGGGCTTCTATGGCTACACCTTC.

The genes are TRBV19 and TRBJ1-2, with D uncertain. V gave up 1 base and J gave up 5 bases, with 17 bases separating them. CDR3 length: 16 residues. Germline-derived CDR1 and CDR2 are LNHDA and SQIVND (reference sequence). CDR3 residues: CASSIAPSAGPYGYTF. The CDR3 DNA sequence: TGTGCCAGTAGTATAGCACCGTCGGCGGGCCCGTATGGCTACACCTTC.

V is TRBV11-3 and J is TRBJ1-6; D possibly corresponds to TRBD1 (5 bases). V shed 0 bases and J shed 10 bases, with 16 bases lying between them. CDR1 is SGHNT and CDR2 is YENEEA in the germline V gene. The CDR3 length is 16 residues. In DNA form, the CDR3 reads TGTGCCAGCAGCTTAGATCGGGGGGAGCGGCACTCACCCCTCCACTTT. It specifies CASSLDRGERHSPLHF.

The V and J genes are TRBV6-5 and TRBJ2-1, with TRBD1 as a possible D gene (5 bases). Germline values: CDR1 MNHEY, CDR2 SVGAGI. V was clipped by 5 bases and J by 9 bases, with 14 bases between them. The CDR3 covers 13 residues. The CDR3 protein is CASSQGHAVEQFF. The CDR3 bases are TGTGCCAGCAGTCAAGGACACGCCGTTGAGCAGTTCTTC.

The V call is TRBV18, the J call TRBJ2-5; D is possibly TRBD1 (5 bases). The J call may be mistaken, given a closer DNA end match to TRBJ2-7. CDR3 length equals 13 residues. The germline CDR1 and CDR2 sequences are KGHSH and LQKENI. The CDR3 DNA reads as TGTGCCAGCTCACCTGACAGTCCAGACGAGCAGTACTTC. Protein: CASSPDSPDEQYF.

This clone was recorded a few times. J is TRBJ2-2 and V is TRBV10-2; no firm D call. The CDR3 has 11 amino acids. Trimming cost V 6 bases and J 5 bases, with 4 bases left between them. From germline, CDR1 is WSHSY and CDR2 SAAADI. CDR3 DNA: TGCGCCAGCAGATATACCGGGGAGCTGTTTTTT. This sequence encodes CASRYTGELFF.